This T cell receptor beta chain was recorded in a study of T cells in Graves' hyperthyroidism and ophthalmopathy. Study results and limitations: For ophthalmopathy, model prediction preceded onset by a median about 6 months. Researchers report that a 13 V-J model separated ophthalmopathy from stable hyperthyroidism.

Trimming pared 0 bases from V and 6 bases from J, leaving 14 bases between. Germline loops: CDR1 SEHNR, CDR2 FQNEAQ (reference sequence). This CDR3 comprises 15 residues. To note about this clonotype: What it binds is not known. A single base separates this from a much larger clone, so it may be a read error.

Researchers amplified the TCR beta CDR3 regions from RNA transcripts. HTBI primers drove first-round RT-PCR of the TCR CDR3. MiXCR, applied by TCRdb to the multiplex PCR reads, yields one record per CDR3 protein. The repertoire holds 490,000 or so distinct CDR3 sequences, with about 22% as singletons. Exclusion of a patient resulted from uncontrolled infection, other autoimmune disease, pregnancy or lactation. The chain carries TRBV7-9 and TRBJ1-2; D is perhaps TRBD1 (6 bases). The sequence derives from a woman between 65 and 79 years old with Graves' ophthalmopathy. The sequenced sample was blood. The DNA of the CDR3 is TGTGCCAGCAGCTTAGCGAGGAACAGGGCCCATGGCTACACCTTC. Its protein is CASSLARNRAHGYTF.